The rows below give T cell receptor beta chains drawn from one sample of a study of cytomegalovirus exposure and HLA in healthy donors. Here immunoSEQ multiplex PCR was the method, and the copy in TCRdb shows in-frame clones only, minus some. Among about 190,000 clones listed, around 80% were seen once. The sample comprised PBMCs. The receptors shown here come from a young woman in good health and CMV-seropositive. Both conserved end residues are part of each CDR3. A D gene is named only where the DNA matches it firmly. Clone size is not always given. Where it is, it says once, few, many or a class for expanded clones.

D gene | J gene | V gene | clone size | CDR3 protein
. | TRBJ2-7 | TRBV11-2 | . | CASSLEWQGISYEQYF
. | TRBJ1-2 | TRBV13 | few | CASSFWASGATLWYGYGYTF
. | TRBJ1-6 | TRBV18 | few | CASSPARQDRYSPLHF
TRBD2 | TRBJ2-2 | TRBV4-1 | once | CASSPGTSGGFNTGELFF
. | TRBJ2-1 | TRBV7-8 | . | CASSSPALGEQFF
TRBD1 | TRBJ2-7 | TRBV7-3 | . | CASSLTGALSYEQYF
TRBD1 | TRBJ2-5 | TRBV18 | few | CASSPGQEETQYF
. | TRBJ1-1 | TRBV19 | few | CASSFQGNTEAFF
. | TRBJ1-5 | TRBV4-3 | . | CASSQDLGGEQPQHF
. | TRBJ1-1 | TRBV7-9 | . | CASSVTPEAFF
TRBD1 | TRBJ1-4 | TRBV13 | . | CASSPSPGGLEKLFF
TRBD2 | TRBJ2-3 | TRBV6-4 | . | CASSPTSGGADTQYF
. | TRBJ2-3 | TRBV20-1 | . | CSANRGDTQYF
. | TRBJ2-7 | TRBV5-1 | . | CASSLRGYEQYF
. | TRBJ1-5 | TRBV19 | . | CASSISGGGNQPQHF
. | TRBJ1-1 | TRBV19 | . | CASRLQGPGTEAFF
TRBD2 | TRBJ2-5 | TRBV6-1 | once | CASSAGGGTQETQYF
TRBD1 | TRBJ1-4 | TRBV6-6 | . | CASSLNQGVGEKLFF
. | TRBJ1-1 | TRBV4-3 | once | CASSQTGVNTEAFF
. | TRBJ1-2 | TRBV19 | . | CASSTQGPNYGYTF
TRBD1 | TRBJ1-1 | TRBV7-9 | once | CASSTTRGLRTEAFF
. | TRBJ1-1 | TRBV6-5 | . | CASSDRIGDTEAFF
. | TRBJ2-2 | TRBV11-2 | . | CASSPGVGELFF
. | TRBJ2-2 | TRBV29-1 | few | CSVGGRGETGELFF
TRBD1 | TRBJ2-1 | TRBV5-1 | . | CASSLGGTGNEQFF
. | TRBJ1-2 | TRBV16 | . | CASSPLGQNYGYTF
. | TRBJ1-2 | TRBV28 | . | CASSPQTRWGYTF
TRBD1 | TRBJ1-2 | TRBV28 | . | CASKLPGTGPANYGYTF
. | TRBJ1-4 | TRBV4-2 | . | CASSQDTRGNEKLFF
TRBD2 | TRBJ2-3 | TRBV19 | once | CASSPGLAGGNTQYF
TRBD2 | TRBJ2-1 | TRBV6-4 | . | CASSPSGAGSYNEQFF
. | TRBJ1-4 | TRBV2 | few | CASSREGNEKLFF
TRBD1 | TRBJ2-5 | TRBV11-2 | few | CASSRQGQETQYF
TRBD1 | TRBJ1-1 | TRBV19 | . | CASSEDREYAAFF
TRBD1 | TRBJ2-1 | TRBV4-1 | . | CASSLRQGRTYNEQFF
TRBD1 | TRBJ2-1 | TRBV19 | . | CASGRQGAQEQFF
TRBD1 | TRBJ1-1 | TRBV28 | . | CASTPGTASTEAFF
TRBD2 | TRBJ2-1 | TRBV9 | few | CASSVGGGTGVYNEQFF
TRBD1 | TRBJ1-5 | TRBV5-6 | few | CASSLLGQGHNQPQHF
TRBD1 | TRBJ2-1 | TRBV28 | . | CASSLSGQGRSNEQFF
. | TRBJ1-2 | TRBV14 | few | CASSSYYGYTF
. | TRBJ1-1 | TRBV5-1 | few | CASSLAFGSSGTEAFF